This entry lists 26 T cell receptor beta chains sequenced from one sample in a study of shared clonotypes between healthy human individuals. Data came from immunoSEQ multiplex PCR; TCRdb stores just in-frame clones and leaves some out. The sample includes 550,000 to 700,000 clones, approximately 73% of them seen just once. The sample was memory CD4+ T cells sorted from blood. The subset was: CD45RA-negative fraction. The receptors shown here come from a woman under 40 in good health.

The chain carries TRBV5-1 and TRBJ2-7, with 7 nucleotides matching TRBD1. The CDR3 consists of 13 residues. V was pared by 4 bases and J by 6 bases, with 7 bases of the junction left unmatched. Germline V gene data show CDR1 as SGHRS and CDR2 as YFSETQ. The DNA for the CDR3 is TGCGCCAGCAGCCCCGGATCAGGGGGCGAGCAGTACTTC. It specifies CASSPGSGGEQYF.

The V call is TRBV6-5, the J call TRBJ1-4, with D possibly being TRBD1 (6 bases). This CDR3 comprises 15 residues. Germline-derived CDR1 and CDR2 are MNHEY and SVGAGI. V lost 7 bases to trimming and J lost 8 bases, with 20 bases between them. The CDR3 coding sequence is TGTGCCAGCACTTCCCGAGGACAGCCGAGGGAAAAACTGTTTTTT. Translation: CASTSRGQPREKLFF.

CDR3 bases: TGCAGCGTTGAAGATCTGAGCTCTGGGGCCAACGTCCTGACTTTC. This translates into CSVEDLSSGANVLTF. The chain employs TRBV29-1 and TRBJ2-6; D is ambiguous. Germline V gives CDR1 SQVTM, CDR2 ANQGSEA. V lost 0 bases, J lost 0 bases, and 6 bases lay in between. The CDR3 consists of 15 residues.

The J gene is TRBJ1-1, the V gene TRBV20-1, with D unresolved. CDR3 length: 10 residues. CDR1 is DFQATT, CDR2 SNEGSKA, per germline (reference sequence). Trimming cost V 4 bases and J 4 bases, with 4 bases left between them. Written as DNA, the CDR3 is TGCAGTGCTAAACCCACTGAAGCTTTCTTT. This sequence encodes CSAKPTEAFF.

This clone was seen a handful of times. This sequence joins TRBV5-1 and TRBJ2-7; D possibly matches TRBD1 or TRBD2 (5 bases each). Germline values: CDR1 SGHRS, CDR2 YFSETQ. V lost 5 bases and J lost 6, with 12 bases in between. This CDR3 is 12 amino acids long. CDR3 nucleotide sequence: TGCGCCAGCAGAAAAGGGGAGACCGAGCAGTACTTC. Encoded protein: CASRKGETEQYF.

This clone has just a few counts. The chain recombines TRBV11-2 with TRBJ2-7; D is ambiguous. From germline, CDR1 is SGHAT and CDR2 FQNNGV. The CDR3 is made up of 14 amino acids. The ends were cut back, 5 bases at V and 3 bases at J, with 14 bases in the middle. The CDR3 loop reads CASSHLDRIYEQYF. The CDR3 nucleotides read TGTGCCAGCAGCCACCTAGACCGTATCTACGAGCAGTACTTC.

The gene calls are TRBV19 and TRBJ1-2, with 7 bases identical to TRBD1. Unmatched junction bases numbered 10, after V lost 5 bases and J lost 4 bases. The CDR3 runs 15 residues. The germline CDR1 and CDR2 sequences are LNHDA and SQIVND (reference sequence). The CDR3 sequence: CASSVRTGQVYGYTF. In DNA, the CDR3 is TGTGCCAGTAGTGTTAGAACCGGACAGGTCTATGGCTACACCTTC.

V usage is TRBV19 and J usage is TRBJ2-3, with 12 bases that match TRBD2. CDR1 and CDR2 from the germline V gene are LNHDA and SQIVND (reference sequence). The CDR3 covers 18 residues. The ends lost 6 bases at V and 5 bases at J; junction bases unmatched: 15. In DNA form, the CDR3 reads TGTGCCAGTAGGGCACTAGCGGGAGGCCGACGAGGTCTAGATACGCAGTATTTT. It specifies CASRALAGGRRGLDTQYF.

The rearrangement joins TRBV14 to TRBJ2-3; 7 bases agree with TRBD2. J gave up 4 bases and V 1 base, and 8 bases lay outside the gene matches. Per the germline V gene, CDR1 is SGHDN and CDR2 is FVKESK. The CDR3 is 16 residues long. The chain's CDR3 is CASSQGLARWADTQYF. CDR3 DNA: TGTGCCAGCAGCCAAGGACTAGCTCGTTGGGCAGATACGCAGTATTTT.

Details on this clone: The junction shows a germline mismatch at one end, possibly a read error. The gene calls are TRBV6-6 and TRBJ2-2; weak D call: TRBD1 (6 bases). The CDR3 covers 13 residues. Germline assignment: CDR1 MNHNY and CDR2 SVGAGI (reference sequence). Here the CDR3 reads CASGYRDTGELFF. CDR3 coding DNA: TGTGCCAGCGGTTACAGGGACACCGGGGAGCTGTTTTTT.

The V gene is TRBV28, the J gene TRBJ2-5; weak D call: TRBD2 (6 bases). Germline CDR1 is MDHEN and CDR2 is SYDVKM. V lost 4 bases to trimming and J lost 6 bases, with 21 bases between them. CDR3 length equals 16 residues. Written as DNA, the CDR3 is TGTGCCAGCAGTTCCCGCTTGACGGGAGATATCAAGACCCAGTACTTC. As protein: CASSSRLTGDIKTQYF. Complete variable domain (other parts from reference TRBV28 and TRBJ2-5): DVKVTQSSRYLVKRTGEKVFLECVQDMDHENMFWYRQDPGLGLRLIYFSYDVKMKEKGDIPEGYSVSREKKERFSLILESASTNQTSMYLCASSSRLTGDIKTQYFGPGTRLLVL.

This sequence joins TRBV9 and TRBJ1-1; D unclear. With 0 bases removed from V and 1 base from J, the gap between germline ends came to 7 bases. CDR3 length: 14 amino acids. Germline CDR1 SGDLS, CDR2 YYNGEE. As DNA, the CDR3 is TGTGCCAGCAGCGTAGATGCCCCGAACACTGAAGCTTTCTTT. Its protein is CASSVDAPNTEAFF.

A note on this clone: The sample has other DNA sequences that encode this CDR3 too. V usage is TRBV28 and J usage is TRBJ2-7; D not certain. The length of the CDR3 is 12 residues. V was clipped by 7 bases and J by 2 bases, with 9 bases between them. Germline V gene lookup returns CDR1 MDHEN and CDR2 SYDVKM. The CDR3 is CASTPGAYEQYF. The DNA of the CDR3 is TGTGCCAGCACTCCTGGAGCCTACGAGCAGTACTTC.

The V call is TRBV28, the J call TRBJ1-2, with a tentative D call TRBD1 (6 bases). Germline V CDR1 and CDR2: MDHEN, SYDVKM. The CDR3 extends over 16 amino acids. The V gene lost 6 bases and the J gene lost 4 bases, with 21 bases spanning the gap. The CDR3 coding sequence is TGTGCCAGCAGCCGACCCTTTTCGGGGGGCCCCTATGGCTACACCTTC. It codes for CASSRPFSGGPYGYTF.

This clone was counted a single time. The chain combines TRBV11-2 with TRBJ1-1; a weak D match, TRBD1 (6 bases). The CDR3 is 13 amino acids. From germline, CDR1 is SGHAT and CDR2 FQNNGV. V was trimmed by 4 bases and J by 4 bases, leaving 10 bases between them. The CDR3 loop reads CASSSQGPTEAFF. The CDR3 region has the DNA TGTGCCAGCAGCTCACAGGGCCCCACTGAAGCTTTCTTT.

There are a few counts of this clone. The rearrangement uses TRBV10-3 and TRBJ2-5, with D unclear. The CDR3 is 12 amino acids. Germline loops: CDR1 ENHRY, CDR2 SYGVKD. The ends were cut back, 6 bases at V and 2 bases at J, with 7 bases in the middle. The CDR3 is CAISLTQETQYF. CDR3 bases: TGTGCCATCAGCCTGACGCAAGAGACCCAGTACTTC.

CDR3 sequence (DNA): TGCGCCAGCAGTGATCCCCTAAACCGGGACAGGGGGTCCTACGAGCAGTACTTC. Protein sequence: CASSDPLNRDRGSYEQYF. The V call is TRBV10-2, the J call TRBJ2-7, with 11 nucleotides matching TRBD1. Germline CDR1 is WSHSY and CDR2 is SAAADI. The CDR3 is 18 residues long. V gave up 3 bases and J gave up 1 base; unmatched junction bases: 11.

The gene calls are TRBV28 and TRBJ2-4, with 7 nucleotides matching TRBD2. The CDR3 sequence is 12 residues long. J gave up 7 bases and V 6 bases, and 3 bases lay outside the gene matches. Germline values: CDR1 MDHEN, CDR2 SYDVKM. CDR3 sequence: CASSRGVNIQYF. CDR3 coding DNA: TGTGCCAGCAGCCGGGGGGTCAACATTCAGTACTTC.

V and J are TRBV27 and TRBJ2-2; the D gene is possibly TRBD1 (6 bases). Looked up from germline, CDR1 is MNHEY and CDR2 is SMNVEV (reference sequence). V shed 6 bases and J shed 6 bases, with 20 bases lying between them. The CDR3 consists of 16 residues. CDR3 sequence (DNA): TGTGCCAGCAGCCCATTCGCGGACAGTTGGGCCGGGGAGCTGTTTTTT. Amino acids: CASSPFADSWAGELFF.

With regard to this clone: Other DNA sequences of this sample code for an identical CDR3. The CDR3 nucleotides read TGTGCCAGCAGCCAAACTAGCGGGAGGCGGACAGATACGCAGTATTTT. Translating gives CASSQTSGRRTDTQYF. The chain employs TRBV7-9 and TRBJ2-3; 12 positions agree with TRBD2. J lost 3 bases, V lost 5 bases, and 6 bases had no gene match. The CDR3 sequence is 16 residues long. Germline values: CDR1 SEHNR, CDR2 FQNEAQ (reference sequence).

As for this clone: Other DNA sequences in this sample translate to the same CDR3. This sequence joins TRBV19 and TRBJ2-3; D not resolved. The V end lost 2 bases, the J end lost 6 bases, and 3 bases lay between the germline ends. The CDR3 consists of 11 residues. Germline lookup yields CDR1 LNHDA and CDR2 SQIVND (reference sequence). The CDR3 nucleotides are TGTGCCAGTAGTATACAGGATACGCAGTATTTT. Translated, it gives CASSIQDTQYF.

This clone was seen a single time. The V call is TRBV7-8, the J call TRBJ1-2, with TRBD1 as a possible D gene (5 bases). The CDR3 has 15 amino acids. Trimming removed 4 bases from V and 8 bases from J, with 20 bases in between. Germline assignment: CDR1 SGHVS and CDR2 FQNEAQ. The CDR3 DNA is TGTGCCAGCAGCTCCGCTACGGGACTCACGGGAGGCTACACCTTC. Translation: CASSSATGLTGGYTF.

The chain carries TRBV28 and TRBJ2-5; TRBD2 matches 15 bases. The CDR3 has 17 residues. Germline lookup yields CDR1 MDHEN and CDR2 SYDVKM. The V and J ends lost 6 bases and 5 bases, in that order; junction bases with no gene match: 10. The CDR3 spells CASRSWGLAGGWETQYF. The CDR3 DNA reads as TGTGCCAGCAGAAGTTGGGGACTAGCGGGAGGTTGGGAGACCCAGTACTTC. The full variable domain, in which reference TRBV28 and TRBJ2-5 provide the parts outside the CDR3, is DVKVTQSSRYLVKRTGEKVFLECVQDMDHENMFWYRQDPGLGLRLIYFSYDVKMKEKGDIPEGYSVSREKKERFSLILESASTNQTSMYLCASRSWGLAGGWETQYFGPGTRLLVL.

This clone was seen more than once but under ten times. The rearrangement links TRBV29-1 to TRBJ2-1; 10 bases are a match to TRBD2. Germline V gene lookup returns CDR1 SQVTM and CDR2 ANQGSEA. The CDR3 runs 17 residues. V lost 2 bases to trimming and J lost 4 bases; unmatched junction nucleotides: 11. CDR3 residues: CSVESGSGRVGYNEQFF. The CDR3 DNA sequence: TGCAGCGTTGAAAGCGGAAGCGGGAGGGTGGGTTACAATGAGCAGTTCTTC.

The rearrangement links TRBV28 to TRBJ2-7; a possible D gene is TRBD2 (6 bases). This CDR3 is 14 amino acids long. Germline CDR1 MDHEN, CDR2 SYDVKM. V dropped 5 bases and J dropped 0 bases, with 11 bases sitting between them. CDR3 sequence reads: CASSTDGSSYEQYF. CDR3 nucleotide sequence: TGTGCCAGCAGTACGGACGGGAGCTCCTACGAGCAGTACTTC.

Ten or more counts support this clone. This chain joins TRBV18 and TRBJ1-1; 7 bases are a match to TRBD1. CDR3 length equals 16 residues. V shed 4 bases, J shed 0 bases, and the junction held 8 bases outside the gene matches. CDR1 is KGHSH and CDR2 is LQKENI in the germline V gene. In DNA form, the CDR3 reads TGTGCCAGCTCACGCGATAGACAGGGATTGAACACTGAAGCTTTCTTT. Its protein product is CASSRDRQGLNTEAFF.